The 10 T cell receptor beta chains below were found in one sample sequenced in a study of T cell clonality in common variable immunodeficiency. Study-wide results and limits: Common variable immunodeficiency TCR beta sequences reportedly had fewer deletions and N-nucleotide insertions.

The antigens for these receptors are not known. Only in-frame clones appear in the TCRdb table, and some are missing; sequencing was by immunoSEQ multiplex PCR. Sampling found about 19,000 clones, none seen once. The sequenced material came from peripheral blood mononuclear cells. These receptors were obtained from a human donor with common variable immunodeficiency.

This clone was counted ten times or more. With the read ending 3 residues before the CDR3 end, the germline J gene is used to fill in that end. The chain links TRBV6-1 to TRBJ1-6, with unresolved D. The V and J ends lost 4 bases and 6 bases respectively, with 4 bases between them. Germline CDR1 is MNHNS and CDR2 is SASEGT. The length of the CDR3 is 12 residues. CDR3 protein: CASSVLNSPLHF. The part of the CDR3 DNA that was read is TGTGCCAGCAGTGTACTTAATTCACCC.

This clone was counted at least ten times. Read coverage stops 3 residues before the CDR3 terminus; the germline J gene supplies the remainder. This chain joins TRBV19 and TRBJ1-1, with D perhaps matching TRBD1 (6 bases). CDR3 size: 14 residues. The germline V gene encodes CDR1 LNHDA and CDR2 SQIVND (reference sequence). V lost 5 bases and J lost 3, with 13 bases in between. The covered CDR3 bases are TGTGCCAGTAGTCGTTTTACAGGGTACACTGAA. Its protein is CASSRFTGYTE. The CDR3, in full, reads CASSRFTGYTEAFF. Looking up the rest from reference TRBV19 and TRBJ1-1 gives the full variable domain: DGGITQSPKYLFRKEGQNVTLSCEQNLNHDAMYWYRQDPGQGLRLIYYSQIVNDFQKGDIAEGYSVSREKKESFPLTVTSAQKNPTAFYLCASSRFTGYTEAFFGQGTRLTVV.

With regard to this clone: Read data end 3 residues before the CDR3 end; the end is taken from the germline J gene. The chain links TRBV20-1 to TRBJ2-7; 8 nucleotides match TRBD2. Per germline, CDR1 DFQATT and CDR2 SNEGSKA (reference sequence). Unmatched junction bases numbered 7, after V lost 3 bases and J lost 6 bases. This CDR3 comprises 13 residues. CDR3 sequence: CSARPGGAIEQYF. CDR3 DNA (partial): TGCAGTGCTAGGCCGGGGGGGGCGATCGAG.

This clone was counted between two and nine times. The DNA ends 3 residues before the CDR3 does, and the rest of the CDR3 is filled in from the germline J gene. The genes are TRBV7-2 and TRBJ1-1; a possible D gene is TRBD1 (5 bases). Trimming stripped 5 bases from V and 1 base from J, with 14 bases between. The CDR3 has 15 residues. Germline lookup yields CDR1 SGHTA and CDR2 FQGNSA. CDR3 in amino acids: CASSISGGRNTEAFF. The sequenced part of the CDR3 DNA is TGTGCCAGCAGCATAAGTGGGGGGAGGAACACTGAA.

This clone was seen a few times. The CDR3 end lies 3 residues beyond the end of the read and is filled in from the germline J gene. V gene TRBV5-1 combines with J gene TRBJ1-6; D may be TRBD1 (6 bases). Trimming took off 1 base at V and 11 bases at J, with 13 bases between the two ends. This CDR3 has 14 amino acids. Germline assignment: CDR1 SGHRS and CDR2 YFSETQ. CDR3 DNA (partial): TGCGCCAGCAGCTTGACAGGGAAGATAACACCC. Protein: CASSLTGKITP. The entire CDR3 protein is CASSLTGKITPLHF.

As to this clone: The CDR3 is cut off 3 residues early in the read; its end comes from the germline J gene. This chain uses TRBV6-2 or TRBV6-3 with TRBJ1-5; the D is unclear. This CDR3 spans 12 amino acids. The V and J ends lost 4 bases and 5 bases respectively, with 6 bases between them. Germline-derived CDR1 and CDR2 are MNHEY and SVGEGT. The part of the CDR3 DNA that was read is TGTGCCAGCAGTTTCTACGATCAGCCC. Its translation: CASSFYDQP. The CDR3 reads in full as CASSFYDQPQHF.

Concerning this clone: The CDR3 extends 3 residues past the end of the read, so its final part is completed from the germline J gene. The chain employs TRBV18 and TRBJ2-5; D possibly corresponds to TRBD1 (6 bases). CDR1 KGHSH and CDR2 LQKENI come from the germline V gene. The length of the CDR3 is 13 residues. V was trimmed by 5 bases and J by 2 bases, leaving 9 bases between them. The CDR3 region is CASSGTQQETQYF. The sequenced part of the CDR3 DNA is TGTGCCAGCTCAGGGACACAGCAAGAGACC.

About this clone: Germline and junction disagree at one end, which may indicate a read error. The read ends 3 residues before the CDR3 terminus; that terminus is restored from the germline J gene. The chain carries TRBV7-9 and TRBJ2-7, with no clear D. The CDR3 has 13 residues. The V gene's germline CDR1 is SEHNR and CDR2 FQNEAQ (reference sequence). The CDR3 loop is CSSSLFTDYEQYF. The CDR3 bases that were read are TGTTCCAGCAGCTTGTTTACAGACTACGAG.

In the case of this clone: From the germline J gene comes the end of the CDR3, since the read stops 3 residues before it. Other DNA sequences within the sample encode an identical CDR3. The rearrangement uses TRBV5-1 and TRBJ1-2; 8 nucleotides align to TRBD1. The CDR3 covers 15 residues. Germline CDR1 and CDR2: SGHRS and YFSETQ. Losses at the gene ends were 4 bases for V and 4 bases for J; bases not matched to a gene: 9. Partial CDR3 DNA: TGCGCCAGCAGCCGTGGACAGGGTTCCGGCTATGGC. Translated, it gives CASSRGQGSGYG. The full CDR3 protein is CASSRGQGSGYGYTF.

Worth noting for this clone: The observed sequence ends 3 residues before the CDR3 terminus, with the missing tail filled in from the germline J gene. The rearrangement joins TRBV2 to TRBJ2-3, with 7 nucleotides matching TRBD1. This CDR3 is 18 amino acids long. Looked up from germline, CDR1 is SNHLY and CDR2 is FYNNEI. V dropped 4 bases and J dropped 0; count of bases not matched to a gene: 13. The DNA read from the CDR3 is TGTGCCAGCAGTGCTCGGGACAGATACTACATTAGCACAGATACG. Its protein product is CASSARDRYYISTDT. The entire CDR3 is CASSARDRYYISTDTQYF. Full variable domain (remainder filled in from reference TRBV2 and TRBJ2-3): EPEVTQTPSHQVTQMGQEVILRCVPISNHLYFYWYRQILGQKVEFLVSFYNNEISEKSEIFDDQFSVERPDGSNFTLKIRSTKLEDSAMYFCASSARDRYYISTDTQYFGPGTRLTVL.